The present T cell receptor beta chain was sequenced within a study of T cells in localized non-small cell lung cancer. Broader study findings: In the blood, greater T cell density corresponded to longer overall survival. Sequence data derive from only one tumor region, so heterogeneity remains possible. The study detected a median about 60 of the top 100 tumor clones in adjacent lung. The highest T cell clonality was in uninvolved adjacent lung, above tumor.

Comment on this clone: Antigen specificity is unknown.

Germline CDR1 MNHNS, CDR2 SASEGT. This CDR3 region has 13 residues. V was pared by 8 bases and J by 7 bases, with 6 bases of the junction left unmatched. Method: immunoSEQ multiplex PCR; TCRdb's copy keeps in-frame clones and lacks some. The sample records around 31,000 clones, roughly nine tenths being singletons. The chain recombines TRBV6-1 with TRBJ1-5, with 9 bases identical to TRBD1. The clonotype originates from a female donor over 55 with stage I lung adenocarcinoma. Specimen: peripheral blood, collected before any cancer treatment. Here the CDR3 reads CASSGQGSQPQHF. CDR3 nucleotides: TGTGCCAGCTCCGGACAGGGGTCACAGCCCCAGCATTTT.